The rows below give T cell receptor beta chains drawn from one sample of a study of blood T cell repertoires in COVID-19. Using immunoSEQ multiplex PCR, the repertoire was profiled, and TCRdb retains in-frame clones only, with some absent. The sample has a few hundred thousand clones; about 90% are singletons. What was sequenced was peripheral blood. These receptors were taken from a young adult with COVID-19, enrolled during active disease. Each CDR3 is given with its conserved first and last residue. The D gene is left open where the match is weak. Clone size is given for some rows only: seen once, a few or many times, or a class if the clone is expanded.

clone size: -; D gene: TRBD2; J gene: TRBJ2-1; V gene: TRBV11-2; CDR3 protein: CASSSLGSGRYNEQFF; CDR3 DNA: TGTGCCAGCAGCTCACTTGGGAGCGGGAGGTACAATGAGCAGTTCTTC
clone size: -; D gene: -; J gene: TRBJ2-7; V gene: TRBV5-1; CDR3 protein: CASSLGAGSSYEQYF; CDR3 DNA: TGCGCCAGCAGCTTGGGAGCAGGTAGCTCCTACGAGCAGTACTTC
clone size: few; D gene: -; J gene: TRBJ1-6; V gene: TRBV2; CDR3 protein: CASSERGGENSPLHF; CDR3 DNA: TGTGCCAGCAGTGAAAGGGGGGGCGAGAATTCACCCCTCCACTTT
clone size: -; D gene: -; J gene: TRBJ2-1; V gene: TRBV29-1; CDR3 protein: CSVAGLLGEQFF; CDR3 DNA: TGCAGCGTGGCGGGCCTCCTGGGGGAGCAGTTCTTC
clone size: -; D gene: -; J gene: TRBJ2-7; V gene: TRBV5-5; CDR3 protein: CASSLAVAYEQYF; CDR3 DNA: TGTGCCAGCAGCTTGGCGGTTGCCTACGAGCAGTACTTC
clone size: -; D gene: TRBD1; J gene: TRBJ2-7; V gene: TRBV19; CDR3 protein: CATMGDSTYEQYF; CDR3 DNA: TGTGCCACAATGGGGGACAGTACCTACGAGCAGTACTTC
clone size: -; D gene: TRBD2; J gene: TRBJ2-1; V gene: TRBV19; CDR3 protein: CASSPRGGVLPYNEQFF; CDR3 DNA: TGTGCCAGTAGTCCCCGGGGAGGGGTGTTACCCTACAATGAGCAGTTCTTC
clone size: -; D gene: TRBD1; J gene: TRBJ2-2; V gene: TRBV7-2; CDR3 protein: CASIGQGDTGELFF; CDR3 DNA: TGTGCCAGCATTGGACAGGGTGACACCGGGGAGCTGTTTTTT
clone size: -; D gene: TRBD1; J gene: TRBJ1-5; V gene: TRBV10-3; CDR3 protein: CAISGTGGNQPQHF; CDR3 DNA: TGTGCCATCAGTGGGACAGGGGGCAATCAGCCCCAGCATTTT
clone size: once; D gene: TRBD2; J gene: TRBJ2-2; V gene: TRBV9; CDR3 protein: CASSGGREGGELFF; CDR3 DNA: TGTGCCAGCAGCGGAGGTAGGGAGGGCGGGGAGCTGTTTTTT
clone size: few; D gene: TRBD1; J gene: TRBJ1-1; V gene: TRBV6-5; CDR3 protein: CASRLRQGKGTEAFF; CDR3 DNA: TGTGCCAGCAGGCTACGACAGGGGAAAGGCACTGAAGCTTTCTTT
clone size: -; D gene: -; J gene: TRBJ2-2; V gene: TRBV3-1/TRBV3-2; CDR3 protein: CASSPRVGELFF; CDR3 DNA: TGTGCCAGCAGCCCTCGGGTAGGGGAGCTGTTTTTT
clone size: once; D gene: -; J gene: TRBJ1-2; V gene: TRBV19; CDR3 protein: CASTERGQGISYTF; CDR3 DNA: TGTGCCAGTACCGAACGAGGCCAGGGCATCAGCTACACCTTC
clone size: -; D gene: TRBD1; J gene: TRBJ1-5; V gene: TRBV15; CDR3 protein: CATSREFPGGSGQPQHF; CDR3 DNA: TGTGCCACCAGCAGAGAATTCCCAGGGGGCTCCGGCCAGCCCCAGCATTTT
clone size: -; D gene: TRBD1; J gene: TRBJ1-3; V gene: TRBV3-1/TRBV3-2; CDR3 protein: CASSQGTGSGNTIYF; CDR3 DNA: TGTGCCAGCAGCCAAGGGACAGGGTCTGGAAACACCATATATTTT
clone size: -; D gene: TRBD1; J gene: TRBJ1-2; V gene: TRBV19; CDR3 protein: CASNPTGGDYGYTF; CDR3 DNA: TGTGCCTCAAACCCCACAGGGGGCGACTATGGCTACACCTTC
clone size: -; D gene: -; J gene: TRBJ1-2; V gene: TRBV3-1/TRBV3-2; CDR3 protein: CASSQAAGRGCTF; CDR3 DNA: TGTGCCAGCAGCCAAGCGGCGGGACGGGGATGCACCTTC
clone size: -; D gene: -; J gene: TRBJ2-5; V gene: TRBV24-1; CDR3 protein: CATSDLRAGRQETQYF; CDR3 DNA: TGTGCCACCAGTGATTTAAGGGCGGGGAGACAAGAGACCCAGTACTTC
clone size: few; D gene: TRBD1; J gene: TRBJ1-5; V gene: TRBV19; CDR3 protein: CASSISRDRGTSNQPQHF; CDR3 DNA: TGTGCCAGTAGTATCTCCCGGGACAGGGGAACAAGCAATCAGCCCCAGCATTTT
clone size: -; D gene: TRBD2; J gene: TRBJ2-2; V gene: TRBV14; CDR3 protein: CASRLAGSGELFF; CDR3 DNA: TGTGCCAGCCGCCTAGCGGGATCCGGGGAGCTGTTTTTT
clone size: -; D gene: TRBD2; J gene: TRBJ2-7; V gene: TRBV3-1/TRBV3-2; CDR3 protein: CASSQAVAGGFEQYF; CDR3 DNA: TGTGCCAGCAGCCAAGCAGTTGCGGGAGGGTTCGAGCAGTACTTC
clone size: -; D gene: -; J gene: TRBJ1-1; V gene: TRBV3-1/TRBV3-2; CDR3 protein: CASSQSRTEAFF; CDR3 DNA: TGTGCCAGCAGCCAAAGCCGGACTGAAGCTTTCTTT
clone size: -; D gene: -; J gene: TRBJ2-1; V gene: TRBV19; CDR3 protein: CASTLYGGGSYNEQFF; CDR3 DNA: TGTGCCAGTACTCTCTACGGCGGAGGCTCCTACAATGAGCAGTTCTTC
clone size: -; D gene: TRBD2; J gene: TRBJ2-5; V gene: TRBV9; CDR3 protein: CASSVSPAGGETQYF; CDR3 DNA: TGTGCCAGCAGCGTCTCTCCGGCGGGAGGAGAGACCCAGTACTTC
clone size: -; D gene: TRBD1; J gene: TRBJ1-3; V gene: TRBV27; CDR3 protein: CASSSRQGVLSGNTIYF; CDR3 DNA: TGTGCCAGCAGCTCAAGACAGGGGGTCCTCTCTGGAAACACCATATATTTT
clone size: -; D gene: TRBD1; J gene: TRBJ2-2; V gene: TRBV5-1; CDR3 protein: CASNRGGARGGELFF; CDR3 DNA: TGCGCCAGCAACAGAGGGGGCGCGAGGGGCGGGGAGCTGTTTTTT
clone size: -; D gene: TRBD2; J gene: TRBJ2-5; V gene: TRBV20-1; CDR3 protein: CSASGLAGGQQETQYF; CDR3 DNA: TGCAGTGCTAGTGGTCTAGCGGGAGGTCAACAAGAGACCCAGTACTTC
clone size: -; D gene: -; J gene: TRBJ1-5; V gene: TRBV19; CDR3 protein: CASSPGGIQPQHF; CDR3 DNA: TGTGCCAGTAGTCCTGGGGGGATTCAGCCCCAGCATTTT
clone size: -; D gene: -; J gene: TRBJ1-4; V gene: TRBV24-1; CDR3 protein: CATSDSGMREKLFF; CDR3 DNA: TGTGCCACCAGTGATTCGGGGATGCGTGAAAAACTGTTTTTT
clone size: once; D gene: -; J gene: TRBJ2-1; V gene: TRBV21-1; CDR3 protein: CASSKVSGRTRFEQFF; CDR3 DNA: TGTGCCAGCAGCAAAGTATCGGGCAGAACTAGGTTTGAGCAGTTCTTC
clone size: few; D gene: -; J gene: TRBJ2-1; V gene: TRBV9; CDR3 protein: CASSVVLHGGEQFF; CDR3 DNA: TGTGCCAGCAGCGTAGTACTCCACGGGGGTGAGCAGTTCTTC
clone size: -; D gene: TRBD2; J gene: TRBJ2-7; V gene: TRBV5-6; CDR3 protein: CASSLGVAGDYEQYF; CDR3 DNA: TGTGCCAGCAGCTTGGGGGTAGCGGGGGATTACGAGCAGTACTTC
clone size: -; D gene: TRBD1; J gene: TRBJ1-2; V gene: TRBV18; CDR3 protein: CASSRDRAAGYTF; CDR3 DNA: TGTGCCAGCTCACGGGACAGGGCGGCTGGCTACACCTTC
clone size: -; D gene: -; J gene: TRBJ1-2; V gene: TRBV29-1; CDR3 protein: CSAALQGVYGYTF; CDR3 DNA: TGCAGCGCTGCCCTACAGGGCGTCTATGGCTACACCTTC
clone size: -; D gene: -; J gene: TRBJ2-5; V gene: TRBV25-1; CDR3 protein: CASSVTGGEETQYF; CDR3 DNA: TGTGCCAGCAGTGTCACAGGGGGGGAAGAGACCCAGTACTTC
clone size: once; D gene: -; J gene: TRBJ2-1; V gene: TRBV10-2; CDR3 protein: CASGRNEQFF; CDR3 DNA: TGCGCCAGCGGGAGGAATGAGCAGTTCTTC
clone size: -; D gene: -; J gene: TRBJ1-4; V gene: TRBV4-1; CDR3 protein: CASSQVPGVPNEKLFF; CDR3 DNA: TGCGCCAGCAGCCAAGTACCAGGGGTTCCGAATGAAAAACTGTTTTTT
clone size: once; D gene: -; J gene: TRBJ2-3; V gene: TRBV4-1; CDR3 protein: CASSQEQSGTGISTDTQYF; CDR3 DNA: TGCGCCAGCAGCCAAGAACAAAGTGGAACAGGGATAAGCACAGATACGCAGTATTTT
clone size: -; D gene: -; J gene: TRBJ1-2; V gene: TRBV20-1; CDR3 protein: CSATQAYGYTF; CDR3 DNA: TGCAGTGCTACGCAGGCCTATGGCTACACCTTC
clone size: -; D gene: TRBD2; J gene: TRBJ2-5; V gene: TRBV6-5; CDR3 protein: CASSQRDHHQETQYF; CDR3 DNA: TGTGCCAGCAGTCAGCGGGATCATCACCAAGAGACCCAGTACTTC
clone size: -; D gene: -; J gene: TRBJ1-2; V gene: TRBV6-5; CDR3 protein: CASSYSGGDGYTF; CDR3 DNA: TGTGCCAGCAGTTACTCAGGTGGAGACGGCTACACCTTC
clone size: -; D gene: TRBD2; J gene: TRBJ2-5; V gene: TRBV5-1; CDR3 protein: CASFRGIAGNYQETQYF; CDR3 DNA: TGCGCCAGCTTCCGAGGAATAGCGGGAAATTACCAAGAGACCCAGTACTTC
clone size: -; D gene: TRBD2; J gene: TRBJ2-3; V gene: TRBV5-8; CDR3 protein: CASSLSSGVNTQYF; CDR3 DNA: TGTGCCAGCAGCTTGTCTAGCGGAGTTAATACGCAGTATTTT
clone size: once; D gene: -; J gene: TRBJ1-1; V gene: TRBV7-3; CDR3 protein: CASGSGGEAFF; CDR3 DNA: TGTGCCAGCGGCTCAGGAGGTGAAGCTTTCTTT
clone size: -; D gene: TRBD2; J gene: TRBJ2-3; V gene: TRBV9; CDR3 protein: CASSVVGLDSDTQYF; CDR3 DNA: TGTGCCAGCAGCGTAGTGGGACTAGACTCAGATACGCAGTATTTT
clone size: -; D gene: TRBD2; J gene: TRBJ2-3; V gene: TRBV30; CDR3 protein: CAWKAGSSTDTQYF; CDR3 DNA: TGTGCCTGGAAAGCGGGGTCTAGCACAGATACGCAGTATTTT
clone size: -; D gene: TRBD1; J gene: TRBJ2-7; V gene: TRBV19; CDR3 protein: CACQDRVFGEQYF; CDR3 DNA: TGTGCCTGCCAGGACAGGGTGTTCGGCGAGCAGTACTTC
clone size: -; D gene: TRBD2; J gene: TRBJ2-1; V gene: TRBV7-3; CDR3 protein: CASSLLLAGESEQFF; CDR3 DNA: TGTGCCAGCAGCTTACTCCTAGCGGGAGAATCCGAGCAGTTCTTC
clone size: -; D gene: -; J gene: TRBJ2-2; V gene: TRBV18; CDR3 protein: CASSPGPGKTGELFF; CDR3 DNA: TGTGCCAGCTCACCAGGTCCAGGGAAGACCGGGGAGCTGTTTTTT
clone size: -; D gene: -; J gene: TRBJ2-3; V gene: TRBV5-1; CDR3 protein: CASSLVAYTDTQYF; CDR3 DNA: TGCGCCAGCAGCTTGGTTGCCTATACAGATACGCAGTATTTT
clone size: -; D gene: -; J gene: TRBJ1-1; V gene: TRBV24-1; CDR3 protein: CATSDRTAEAFF; CDR3 DNA: TGTGCCACCAGTGATCGGACAGCTGAAGCTTTCTTT
clone size: -; D gene: TRBD2; J gene: TRBJ2-1; V gene: TRBV6-5; CDR3 protein: CASRAGAINEQFF; CDR3 DNA: TGTGCCAGCAGGGCGGGAGCGATCAATGAGCAGTTCTTC